This T cell receptor beta chain is drawn from a study of Ad26.COV2.S vaccination and SARS-CoV-2 variants. Overall study: Donor was one of the participants in the Ad26.COV2.S arm of the COV1001 trial. Each vaccinee took Ad26.COV2.S intramuscularly, once or twice 56 days apart. Study-wide results and caveats: Measurements of TCR breadth and depth may have given underestimates of the total T cell responses.

This table comes from immunoSEQ multiplex PCR, and its TCRdb copy is limited to in-frame clones, with some not included. This repertoire shows roughly 400,000 clones, around 91% found once; its top ten account for less than 4.5%. Treatment meaning: 15 to 20 received Ad26.COV2.S at low or high dose, single or two shots; roughly five received placebo; per-sample allocation not given. All samples were drawn on day 63, counting from the first vaccine or placebo injection. Germline V lookup: CDR1 SEHNR, CDR2 FQNEAQ (reference sequence). This CDR3 has 14 amino acids. Trimming pared 1 base from V and 5 bases from J, leaving 12 bases between. For this clone: Its target is unknown.

The specimen comprised peripheral blood, sampled in a trial of Ad26.COV2.S vaccine versus placebo. This receptor was identified in a person aged 18 to 65 who received the Ad26.COV2.S COVID-19 vaccine or a placebo. The rearrangement uses TRBV7-9 and TRBJ2-7; maybe TRBD2 (5 bases). CDR3 nucleotides: TGTGCCAGCAGCTTAGAACGGGAAACGGACGAGCAGTACTTC. Its translation is CASSLERETDEQYF.